The rows below give T cell receptor beta chains drawn from one sample of a study of beta chain features in type 1 diabetes. The assay was immunoSEQ multiplex PCR, and TCRdb's table has in-frame clones only and misses some. The sample holds over 350,000 clones, approximately 16% seen once. What was sequenced was naive CD4+ T cells from blood. Receptors originate from a woman younger than 30 in good health. Both conserved end residues are part of each CDR3. The order of the fields is V gene, D gene, clone size, J gene, CDR3 protein, CDR3 DNA. A D gene is named only where the DNA matches it firmly. Size tells how often a clone was seen (once, few, many) or the class of an expanded clone, and some rows leave it out.

TRBV4-3	-	few	TRBJ1-4	CASSQFYGPGALRFF	TGCGCCAGCAGCCAATTTTATGGGCCCGGCGCGTTACGGTTTTTT
TRBV18	-	-	TRBJ1-1	CASFGKGALNTEAFF	TGTGCCAGCTTTGGGAAAGGGGCACTGAACACTGAAGCTTTCTTT
TRBV30	-	-	TRBJ2-3	CAWSDSSDTQYF	TGTGCCTGGAGTGACAGTTCAGATACGCAGTATTTT
TRBV28	TRBD2	few	TRBJ2-1	CATTGLAGYNEQFF	TGTGCCACTACGGGCCTAGCGGGGTACAATGAGCAGTTCTTC
TRBV2	-	-	TRBJ2-7	CASNRAGGYEQYF	TGTGCCAGCAACAGGGCCGGCGGATACGAGCAGTACTTC
TRBV5-1	-	-	TRBJ2-3	CASSPGRGASRTDTQYF	TGCGCCAGCAGCCCCGGTCGGGGGGCTTCACGCACAGATACGCAGTATTTT
TRBV6-1	-	-	TRBJ2-7	CASSERGEPYEQYF	TGTGCCAGCAGTGAACGTGGAGAACCTTACGAGCAGTACTTC
TRBV29-1	-	few	TRBJ1-1	CSVAGLGTEAFF	TGCAGCGTTGCAGGGCTCGGCACTGAAGCTTTCTTT
TRBV5-6	TRBD1	few	TRBJ1-5	CASSNRQGAPGNQPQHF	TGTGCCAGCAGTAACCGACAGGGGGCGCCTGGCAATCAGCCCCAGCATTTT
TRBV19	TRBD1	-	TRBJ2-6	CASNPGQVRSGANVLTF	TGTGCCAGTAACCCGGGACAGGTTCGCTCTGGGGCCAACGTCCTGACTTTC
TRBV27	TRBD1	-	TRBJ2-7	CASSFFDRVAYEQYF	TGTGCCAGCAGTTTTTTCGACAGGGTAGCCTACGAGCAGTACTTC
TRBV18	-	-	TRBJ2-1	CASSPGGNEQFF	TGTGCCAGCTCACCGGGGGGAAATGAGCAGTTCTTC
TRBV7-9	-	few	TRBJ1-1	CASSLVRGTEAFF	TGTGCCAGCAGCTTAGTCAGGGGAACTGAAGCTTTCTTT
TRBV4-3	TRBD1	-	TRBJ2-1	CASSQARQGKDKFF	TGCGCCAGCAGCCAAGCCCGACAGGGGAAGGATAAGTTCTTC
TRBV5-1	-	-	TRBJ2-7	CASSLYSSWGPEQYF	TGCGCCAGCAGCTTGTATTCCAGCTGGGGCCCAGAGCAGTACTTC
TRBV5-1	TRBD1	-	TRBJ1-1	CASSRQGVWTEAFF	TGCGCCAGCAGCCGACAGGGGGTATGGACTGAAGCTTTCTTT
TRBV5-4	-	-	TRBJ2-1	CASSLDRENEQFF	TGTGCCAGCAGCTTGGACAGGGAGAATGAGCAGTTCTTC
TRBV15	-	few	TRBJ1-2	CATSRDQGIYGYTF	TGTGCCACCAGCAGAGACCAGGGAATCTATGGCTACACCTTC
TRBV29-1	-	-	TRBJ2-3	CSVGRGADSTDTQYF	TGCAGCGTTGGCCGGGGGGCGGACAGCACAGATACGCAGTATTTT
TRBV29-1	TRBD2	few	TRBJ2-7	CSVEEGLAGVGKQYF	TGCAGCGTTGAAGAGGGACTAGCGGGAGTGGGGAAGCAGTACTTC
TRBV4-3	-	few	TRBJ1-1	CASSQAAGVNTEAFF	TGCGCCAGCAGCCAAGCCGCGGGGGTGAACACTGAAGCTTTCTTT
TRBV5-6	-	-	TRBJ1-1	CASRKQGHTEAFF	TGTGCCAGCCGCAAACAGGGTCACACTGAAGCTTTCTTT
TRBV28	-	-	TRBJ2-1	CASSLSDTSIQRFF	TGTGCCAGCAGTTTATCCGATACTAGCATTCAGCGATTCTTC
TRBV28	TRBD1	few	TRBJ2-1	CASTQGQEGSPEQFF	TGTGCCAGCACCCAGGGACAGGAAGGATCCCCTGAGCAGTTCTTC
TRBV5-6	TRBD1	-	TRBJ2-3	CASSRWTGGTDTQYF	TGTGCCAGCAGCCGGTGGACAGGGGGCACAGATACGCAGTATTTT